A single sample is the source of the 3 T cell receptor beta chains below, sequenced in a study of beta chain features in type 1 diabetes. Sequenced material consisted of expressed TCRB transcripts (all of the isolated RNA was reverse transcribed). Profiling relied on immunoSEQ multiplex PCR, and the TCRdb table lists in-frame clones only, not all of them. The sample includes about 620,000 clones, around 15% of them seen just once. The specimen was naive CD4+ T cells from blood. These receptors originate from a man younger than 35 in good health.

The chain employs TRBV12-5 and TRBJ1-5; no definite D call. Deletions cut 1 base from V and 6 bases from J, with 7 bases between. CDR1 and CDR2 from the germline V gene are LGHNT and FRNRAP. This CDR3 spans 13 amino acids. The DNA of the CDR3 is TGTGCTAGTGGTTTGGAATCGGGTCAGCCCCAGCATTTT. Its protein product is CASGLESGQPQHF.

This clone was recorded a few times. The chain couples TRBV6-5 to TRBJ1-5; 8 bases are shared with TRBD1. This CDR3 has 15 amino acids. Germline-derived CDR1 and CDR2 are MNHEY and SVGAGI. With 2 bases clipped from V and 6 bases from J, the junction kept 6 bases outside the gene matches. The CDR3 DNA sequence: TGTGCCAGCAGTTACCCAGGGGGCGGGAGTCAGCCCCAGCATTTT. It encodes CASSYPGGGSQPQHF.

V is TRBV7-7 and J is TRBJ2-1; 11 bases fit TRBD2. Losses at the gene ends were 5 bases for V and 5 bases for J; bases not matched to a gene: 5. The germline CDR1 and CDR2 sequences are SSHAT and FNYEAQ (reference sequence). The CDR3 extends over 15 amino acids. CDR3 sequence (DNA): TGTGCCAGCAGCGCTAGACTAGCGGGGCACAATGAGCAGTTCTTC. Protein sequence: CASSARLAGHNEQFF.